This TCR beta chain was sequenced during a study of T cells in localized non-small cell lung cancer. This table comes from immunoSEQ multiplex PCR, and its TCRdb copy is limited to in-frame clones, with some not included. Among some 72,000 clones listed, 84% were seen once. CDR1 SGHRS and CDR2 YFSETQ come from the germline V gene. The CDR3 runs 16 residues. V trimming: 5 bases; J trimming: 5 bases; junction bases outside the gene matches: 10. V gene TRBV5-1 combines with J gene TRBJ2-1; 10 bases match TRBD2. The receptor comes from a man aged 35 to 70 with stage I lung adenocarcinoma. The sequencing here drew on peripheral blood, taken before any cancer treatment. As DNA, the CDR3 is TGCGCCAGCAGTGGGGGCGGAACTAGCGGGGACAATGAGCAGTTCTTC. It is translated as CASSGGGTSGDNEQFF.